These 18 T cell receptor beta chains were sequenced from one sample in a study of T cell responses to AZD1222 COVID-19 vaccine (dated by TCRdb to about 2021). Receptor libraries were prepared by the immunoSEQ multiplex PCR assay. TCRdb carries this immuneACCESS record with in-frame sequences only. Its versions omit some clonotypes, under half of them owing to an unresolved V gene in the studies checked, with the rest unexplained. This sample has about 84,000 clones in its table, and 70% to 90% of those were observed once. The ten largest clonotypes hold about 12% of the sample. The sample's time point label is to be understood as: about 28 days (+/-7) after the second vaccine dose. The starting material was peripheral blood, obtained 28 days after the second AZD1222 dose. All receptors come from an adult who received the AZD1222 COVID-19 vaccine.

The V gene is TRBV6-1, the J gene TRBJ2-1; either TRBD1 or TRBD2 may fit D (5 bases each). V lost 1 base to trimming and J lost 5 bases, with 15 bases between them. This CDR3 spans 16 amino acids. Germline values: CDR1 MNHNS, CDR2 SASEGT. Written as DNA, the CDR3 is TGTGCCAGCAGTGAAGAGGGGAGAGGGTTGGACAATGAGCAGTTCTTC. Protein: CASSEEGRGLDNEQFF.

A remark on this clone: A junction end diverges from the germline sequence, so it may reflect a read error. The chain has TRBV7-9 and TRBJ2-2, with D unclear. The CDR3 is 15 residues long. Germline V CDR1 and CDR2: SEHNR, FQNEAQ (reference sequence). The CDR3 DNA is TGTGCCAGCAGCTTACGAACATCGAATACCGGGGAGCTGTTTTTT. Protein product: CASSLRTSNTGELFF.

The genes are TRBV5-4 and TRBJ2-3; no clear D. The CDR3 has 13 amino acids. The V end lost 0 bases, the J end lost 1 base, and 3 bases lay between the germline ends. Germline CDR1 and CDR2: SGHNT and YYREEE (reference sequence). CDR3 nucleotide sequence: TGTGCCAGCAGCTTGGTAGGCACAGATACGCAGTATTTT. Its protein is CASSLVGTDTQYF.

The chain recombines TRBV9 with TRBJ2-2; D may be TRBD1 (6 bases). The ends were cut back, 5 bases at V and 0 bases at J, with 17 bases in the middle. The CDR3 spans 17 residues. Germline values: CDR1 SGDLS, CDR2 YYNGEE. The CDR3 DNA sequence: TGTGCCAGCAGTCCCCAGAGGGGGAGCGCGAACACCGGGGAGCTGTTTTTT. Its translation: CASSPQRGSANTGELFF.

The chain employs TRBV7-8 and TRBJ2-2, with D perhaps matching TRBD2 (5 bases). In germline, CDR1 is SGHVS, CDR2 FQNEAQ. The CDR3 runs to 17 residues. With 3 bases removed from V and 5 bases from J, the gap between germline ends came to 19 bases. CDR3 coding DNA: TGTGCCAGCAGCTTTGTGGACTTTTCGAGGCTTACCGGGGAGCTGTTTTTT. Translated: CASSFVDFSRLTGELFF.

This chain connects TRBV15 to TRBJ1-1, with TRBD1 matching over 10 bases. The CDR3 runs to 15 residues. Germline V CDR1 and CDR2: LNHNV, YYDKDF (reference sequence). V lost 6 bases and J lost 1; bases outside the gene matches: 5. CDR3 residues: CATRSGQGSNTEAFF. The DNA for the CDR3 is TGTGCCACCAGGTCGGGACAGGGGTCGAACACTGAAGCTTTCTTT.

The chain employs TRBV6-5 and TRBJ2-1; 10 bases agree with TRBD2. Germline V gene data show CDR1 as MNHEY and CDR2 as SVGAGI. J gave up 3 bases and V 7 bases, and 6 bases lay outside the gene matches. This CDR3 has 15 residues. The CDR3 loop is CASKASGGLYNEQFF. In nucleotides, the CDR3 is TGTGCCAGCAAGGCTAGCGGGGGTCTCTACAATGAGCAGTTCTTC.

The V call is TRBV7-2, the J call TRBJ2-7; 11 nucleotides agree with TRBD1. Germline CDR1 reads SGHTA; CDR2 reads FQGNSA. The CDR3 contains 18 residues. V shed 0 bases and J 3 bases; nucleotides not matched to a gene: 10. The chain's CDR3 is CASSLAARVGTGGYEQYF. Here the CDR3 DNA reads TGTGCCAGCAGCTTAGCGGCGAGAGTTGGGACAGGGGGCTACGAGCAGTACTTC.

The rearrangement joins TRBV24-1 to TRBJ2-3; D tentatively reads TRBD1 or TRBD2 (5 bases each). Trimming stripped 4 bases from V and 6 bases from J, with 10 bases between. The CDR3 is 13 amino acids. The germline gives CDR1 KGHDR, CDR2 SFDVKD. Here the CDR3 reads CATSEPGTDTQYF. As DNA, the CDR3 is TGTGCCACCAGTGAGCCGGGGACGGATACGCAGTATTTT.

The V call is TRBV19, the J call TRBJ2-7, with D maybe TRBD1 (5 bases). The V end was cut by 4 bases, the J end by 0 bases, with 16 bases between. Germline loops: CDR1 LNHDA, CDR2 SQIVND (reference sequence). This CDR3 contains 16 residues. CDR3 sequence: CASSTRWGGNSYEQYF. In nucleotides, the CDR3 is TGTGCCAGTAGTACCCGCTGGGGCGGAAACTCCTACGAGCAGTACTTC.

V and J are TRBV7-8 and TRBJ1-2; D may be TRBD1 (6 bases). With 3 bases removed from V and 7 bases from J, the gap between germline ends came to 15 bases. Germline CDR1 SGHVS, CDR2 FQNEAQ. CDR3 length: 14 residues. The CDR3 is CASSLSGGAGGYTF. The CDR3 DNA sequence: TGTGCCAGCAGCTTGTCGGGGGGCGCGGGTGGCTACACCTTC.

The chain has TRBV10-3 and TRBJ1-5; no firm D call. Trimming left V 2 bases short and J 6 bases short, with 5 bases between. This CDR3 is 12 amino acids long. Germline values: CDR1 ENHRY, CDR2 SYGVKD. The CDR3 DNA reads TGTGCCATCAGTGAGCCTAGTCAGCCCCAGCATTTT. Encoded protein: CAISEPSQPQHF.

This chain joins TRBV29-1 and TRBJ2-7; 7 positions agree with TRBD1. Per germline, CDR1 SQVTM and CDR2 ANQGSEA. Trimming took 4 bases from V and 4 from J; bases not matched to a gene: 10. The CDR3 is made up of 14 amino acids. The CDR3 region is CSVGDRAMSYEQYF. CDR3 bases: TGCAGCGTTGGAGACAGGGCAATGTCTTACGAGCAGTACTTC.

This clone has only a few counts. The rearrangement joins TRBV18 to TRBJ1-4, with unresolved D. The CDR3 length is 12 residues. Germline CDR1 reads KGHSH; CDR2 reads LQKENI. V lost 1 base and J lost 8, with 5 bases in between. CDR3 sequence: CASSPRGEKLFF. The CDR3 region has the DNA TGTGCCAGCTCACCACGAGGGGAAAAACTGTTTTTT.

The chain has TRBV5-1 and TRBJ1-1; the D is unclear. Germline V lookup: CDR1 SGHRS, CDR2 YFSETQ. The CDR3 spans 13 residues. Between the trimmed V and J ends, which lost 1 base and 2 bases, there was a span of 6 bases. The CDR3 is CASSLSENTEAFF. In DNA, the CDR3 is TGCGCCAGCAGCTTGTCGGAAAACACTGAAGCTTTCTTT.

This chain uses TRBV27 with TRBJ1-6; 7 positions agree with TRBD1. CDR1 is MNHEY, CDR2 SMNVEV, per germline (reference sequence). Unmatched junction bases numbered 5, after V lost 5 bases and J lost 4 bases. The CDR3 runs to 15 residues. CDR3 sequence reads: CASSADRLYNSPLHF. CDR3 in DNA: TGTGCCAGCAGTGCGGACAGGCTTTATAATTCACCCCTCCACTTT.

V is TRBV24-1 and J is TRBJ2-2; unclear D gene. The germline V and J ends were trimmed by 3 bases and 8 bases, with 18 bases remaining between them. Germline CDR1 and CDR2: KGHDR and SFDVKD. CDR3 size: 16 residues. The CDR3 sequence is CATSDGQPGRRGELFF. For the CDR3, the DNA is TGTGCCACCAGTGATGGTCAACCCGGGCGACGAGGGGAGCTGTTTTTT.

This clone has only a few counts. This chain links TRBV12-5 with TRBJ1-1, with a weak D call TRBD1 (5 bases). Trimming left V 5 bases short and J 1 base short, with 11 bases between. The CDR3 consists of 14 residues. The germline V gene encodes CDR1 LGHNT and CDR2 FRNRAP. This chain's CDR3 is CASGSLGQNTEAFF. Here the CDR3 DNA reads TGTGCTAGTGGTAGTTTGGGGCAGAACACTGAAGCTTTCTTT.